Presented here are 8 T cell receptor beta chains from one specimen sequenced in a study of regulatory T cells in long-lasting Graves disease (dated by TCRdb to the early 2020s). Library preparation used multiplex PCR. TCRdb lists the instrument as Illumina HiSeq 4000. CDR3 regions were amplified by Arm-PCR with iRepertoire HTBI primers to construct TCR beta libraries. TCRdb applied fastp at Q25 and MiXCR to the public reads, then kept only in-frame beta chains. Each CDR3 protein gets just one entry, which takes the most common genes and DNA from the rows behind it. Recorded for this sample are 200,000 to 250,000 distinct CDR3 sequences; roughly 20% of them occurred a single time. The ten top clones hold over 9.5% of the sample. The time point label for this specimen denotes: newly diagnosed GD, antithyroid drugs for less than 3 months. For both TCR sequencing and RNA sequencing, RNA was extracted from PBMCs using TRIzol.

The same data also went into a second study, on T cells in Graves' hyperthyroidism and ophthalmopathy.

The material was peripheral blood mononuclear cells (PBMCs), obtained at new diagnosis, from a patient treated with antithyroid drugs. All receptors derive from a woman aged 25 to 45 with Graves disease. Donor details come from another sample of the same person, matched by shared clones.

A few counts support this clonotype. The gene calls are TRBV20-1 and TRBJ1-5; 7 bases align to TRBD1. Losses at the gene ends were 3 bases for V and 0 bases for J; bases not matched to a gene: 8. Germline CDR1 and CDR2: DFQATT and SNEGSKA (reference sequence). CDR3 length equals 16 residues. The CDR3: CSARWGQSYSNQPQHF. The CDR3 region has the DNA TGCAGTGCTAGGTGGGGACAGTCTTATAGCAATCAGCCCCAGCATTTT.

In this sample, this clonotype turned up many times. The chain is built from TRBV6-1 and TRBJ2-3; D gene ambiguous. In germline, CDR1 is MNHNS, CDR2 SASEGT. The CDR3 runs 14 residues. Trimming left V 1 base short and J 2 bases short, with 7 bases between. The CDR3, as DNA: TGTGCCAGCAGTGAAGGGCCTTTCACAGATACGCAGTATTTT. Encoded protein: CASSEGPFTDTQYF.

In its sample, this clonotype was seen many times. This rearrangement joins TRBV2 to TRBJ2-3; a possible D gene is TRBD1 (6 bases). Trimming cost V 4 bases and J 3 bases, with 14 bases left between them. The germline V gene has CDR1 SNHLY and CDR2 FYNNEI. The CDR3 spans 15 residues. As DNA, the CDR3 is TGTGCCAGCAGTGCGGGACACCAGCGAACAGATACGCAGTATTTT. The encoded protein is CASSAGHQRTDTQYF. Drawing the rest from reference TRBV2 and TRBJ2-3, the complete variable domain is EPEVTQTPSHQVTQMGQEVILRCVPISNHLYFYWYRQILGQKVEFLVSFYNNEISEKSEIFDDQFSVERPDGSNFTLKIRSTKLEDSAMYFCASSAGHQRTDTQYFGPGTRLTVL.

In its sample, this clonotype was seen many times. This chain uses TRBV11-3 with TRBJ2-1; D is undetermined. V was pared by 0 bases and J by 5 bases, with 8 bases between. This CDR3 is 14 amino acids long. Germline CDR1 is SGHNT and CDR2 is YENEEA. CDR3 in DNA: TGTGCCAGCAGCTTAGAGCCGCTGAACAATGAGCAGTTCTTC. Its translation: CASSLEPLNNEQFF. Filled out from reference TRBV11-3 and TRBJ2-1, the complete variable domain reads EAGVVQSPRYKIIEKKQPVAFWCNPISGHNTLYWYLQNLGQGPELLIRYENEEAVDDSQLPKDRFSAERLKGVDSTLKIQPAELGDSAVYLCASSLEPLNNEQFFGPGTRLTVL.

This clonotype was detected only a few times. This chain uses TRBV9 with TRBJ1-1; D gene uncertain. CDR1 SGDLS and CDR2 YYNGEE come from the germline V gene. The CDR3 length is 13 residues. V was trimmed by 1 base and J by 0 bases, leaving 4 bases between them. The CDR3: CASSVSLNTEAFF. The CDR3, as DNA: TGTGCCAGCAGCGTAAGCCTGAACACTGAAGCTTTCTTT.

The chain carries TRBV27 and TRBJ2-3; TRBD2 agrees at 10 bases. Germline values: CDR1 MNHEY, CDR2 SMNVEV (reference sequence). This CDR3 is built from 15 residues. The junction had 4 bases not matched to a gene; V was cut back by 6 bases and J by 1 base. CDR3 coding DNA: TGTGCCAGCAGGTCCGGGACTAGCGGCACAGATACGCAGTATTTT. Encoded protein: CASRSGTSGTDTQYF.

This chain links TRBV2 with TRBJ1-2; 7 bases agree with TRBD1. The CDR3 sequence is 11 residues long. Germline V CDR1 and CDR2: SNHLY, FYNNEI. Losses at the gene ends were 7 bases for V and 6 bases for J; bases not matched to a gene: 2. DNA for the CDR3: TGTGCCAGCATCCAGGGGGATGGCTACACCTTC. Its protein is CASIQGDGYTF. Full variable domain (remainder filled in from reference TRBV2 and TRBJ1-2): EPEVTQTPSHQVTQMGQEVILRCVPISNHLYFYWYRQILGQKVEFLVSFYNNEISEKSEIFDDQFSVERPDGSNFTLKIRSTKLEDSAMYFCASIQGDGYTFGSGTRLTVV.

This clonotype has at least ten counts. The CDR3 loop is CASSLLGGPLHF. In DNA, the CDR3 is TGTGCCAGCAGTTTATTGGGAGGCCCCCTCCACTTT. The V call is TRBV28, the J call TRBJ1-6; D unresolved. This CDR3 spans 12 amino acids. V was clipped by 1 base and J by 13 bases, with 8 bases between them. Germline V lookup: CDR1 MDHEN, CDR2 SYDVKM.